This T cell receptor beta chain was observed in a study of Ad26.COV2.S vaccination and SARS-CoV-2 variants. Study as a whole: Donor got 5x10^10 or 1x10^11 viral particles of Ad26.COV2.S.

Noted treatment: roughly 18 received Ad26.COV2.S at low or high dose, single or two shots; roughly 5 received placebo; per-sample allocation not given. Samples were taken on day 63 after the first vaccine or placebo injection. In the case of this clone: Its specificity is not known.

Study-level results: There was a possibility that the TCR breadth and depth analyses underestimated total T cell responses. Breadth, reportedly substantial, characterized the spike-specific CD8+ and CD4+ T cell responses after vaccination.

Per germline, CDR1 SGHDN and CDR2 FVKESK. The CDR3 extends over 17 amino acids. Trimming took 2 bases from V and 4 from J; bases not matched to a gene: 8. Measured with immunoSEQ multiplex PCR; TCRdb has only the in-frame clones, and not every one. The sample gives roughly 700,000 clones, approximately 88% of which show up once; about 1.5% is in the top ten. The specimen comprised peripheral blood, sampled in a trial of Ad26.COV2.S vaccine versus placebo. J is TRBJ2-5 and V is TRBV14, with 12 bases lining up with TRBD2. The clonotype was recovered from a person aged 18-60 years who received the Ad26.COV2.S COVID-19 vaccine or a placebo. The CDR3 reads CASSQPGLAGPTETQYF. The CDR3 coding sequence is TGTGCCAGCAGCCAACCAGGACTAGCGGGGCCAACAGAGACCCAGTACTTC.